The 12 T cell receptor beta chains given below trace back to one sample, sequenced in a study of neoadjuvant nivolumab and ipilimumab in lung cancer. Generated by immunoSEQ multiplex PCR, the TCRdb table keeps only in-frame clones and is missing some. The repertoire has approximately 7,000 clones, approximately 80% of them found once; the top ten carry less than 5%. Source: tumor tissue, taken after neoadjuvant nivolumab, alone or with ipilimumab, at or shortly before surgery. The receptors here all came from an adult with non-small cell lung cancer.

This clone was observed a single time. V gene TRBV10-2 combines with J gene TRBJ1-1; weak D call: TRBD1 (5 bases). Germline lookup yields CDR1 WSHSY and CDR2 SAAADI. The CDR3 has 14 residues. V shed 5 bases and J shed 0 bases, with 10 bases lying between them. The CDR3 DNA reads TGCGCCAGCAGTATTTACAGGTTGAACACTGAAGCTTTCTTT. Its translation: CASSIYRLNTEAFF.

The V and J genes are TRBV7-2 and TRBJ1-2; D is unresolved. Trimming pared 0 bases from V and 2 bases from J, leaving 4 bases between. Germline-derived CDR1 and CDR2 are SGHTA and FQGNSA. CDR3 length equals 13 residues. CDR3 sequence: CASSLAPNYGYTF. The CDR3 DNA reads TGTGCCAGCAGCTTAGCCCCCAACTATGGCTACACCTTC.

The chain joins TRBV5-6 to TRBJ2-2; D unresolved. Germline CDR1 reads SGHDT; CDR2 reads YYEEEE. Trimming took off 5 bases at V and 4 bases at J, with 12 bases between the two ends. The CDR3 is 14 residues long. The CDR3 coding sequence is TGTGCCAGCAGAATAGGTGCGATCACCGGGGAGCTGTTTTTT. Encoded protein: CASRIGAITGELFF.

The chain has TRBV10-3 and TRBJ2-3; 10 positions agree with TRBD2. CDR3 length: 13 amino acids. Per germline, CDR1 ENHRY and CDR2 SYGVKD. Trimming cost V 7 bases and J 8 bases; bases outside gene matches: 6. In nucleotides, the CDR3 is TGTGCCATCATCGAGGAGCGGGGGGGTACGCAGTATTTT. It translates to CAIIEERGGTQYF.

Only one count was recorded for this clone. The rearrangement links TRBV15 to TRBJ1-5, with D uncertain. Germline assignment: CDR1 LNHNV and CDR2 YYDKDF (reference sequence). The CDR3 length is 15 residues. Deletions cut 1 base from V and 5 bases from J, with 12 bases between. CDR3 DNA: TGTGCCACCAGCAGAGGTCGGAGGGAAGATCAGCCCCAGCATTTT. This codes for CATSRGRREDQPQHF.

The chain employs TRBV2 and TRBJ1-2; 8 bases line up with TRBD1. The germline CDR1 and CDR2 sequences are SNHLY and FYNNEI. The CDR3 consists of 17 residues. The ends lost 7 bases at V and 8 bases at J; junction bases unmatched: 21. CDR3 DNA: TGTGCCAGCACTCTAATAAGGACAGGGAGGGTCGAAGGAGGCTACACCTTC. Translating it yields CASTLIRTGRVEGGYTF.

The V gene is TRBV7-2, the J gene TRBJ2-2; the D gene could be TRBD1 or TRBD2 (5 bases each). With 0 bases removed from V and 0 bases from J, the gap between germline ends came to 8 bases. CDR1 is SGHTA, CDR2 FQGNSA, per germline. CDR3 size: 16 residues. The CDR3 DNA follows: TGTGCCAGCAGCTTAGCGCGAGGGGCGAACACCGGGGAGCTGTTTTTT. Amino acids: CASSLARGANTGELFF.

This chain's CDR3 is CASSLDFTDTQYF. CDR3 nucleotide sequence: TGTGCCAGCAGCTTGGACTTCACAGATACGCAGTATTTT. This rearrangement joins TRBV5-4 to TRBJ2-3, with D uncertain. There are 13 residues in the CDR3. The germline gives CDR1 SGHNT, CDR2 YYREEE (reference sequence). Trimming shortened V by 0 bases and J by 2 bases, and 4 bases separated the two germline ends.

The CDR3 sequence is CASSLNSNTEAFF. CDR3 sequence (DNA): TGCGCCAGCAGCTTGAACAGTAACACTGAAGCTTTCTTT. This chain uses TRBV5-1 with TRBJ1-1; D gene unclear. Germline lookup yields CDR1 SGHRS and CDR2 YFSETQ. CDR3 length: 13 amino acids. Trimming stripped 1 base from V and 2 bases from J, with 6 bases between.

The chain couples TRBV6-1 to TRBJ2-1, with D perhaps assigned TRBD1 or TRBD2 (5 bases each). This CDR3 has 15 residues. Germline V gene lookup returns CDR1 MNHNS and CDR2 SASEGT. Trimming pared 6 bases from V and 1 base from J, leaving 13 bases between. The CDR3 loop reads CASSFGAVSYNEQFF. CDR3 nucleotide sequence: TGTGCCAGCAGCTTCGGGGCGGTTTCCTACAATGAGCAGTTCTTC.

The chain has TRBV18 and TRBJ2-2, with TRBD2 matching 10 bases. This CDR3 comprises 17 residues. The junction had 2 bases not matched to a gene; V was cut back by 0 bases and J by 1 base. From germline, CDR1 is KGHSH and CDR2 LQKENI. This chain's CDR3 is CASSPPSGGVNTGELFF. The CDR3 DNA sequence: TGTGCCAGCTCACCACCCAGCGGGGGGGTGAACACCGGGGAGCTGTTTTTT.

V gene TRBV2 combines with J gene TRBJ1-2; the D is unclear. Trimming took 8 bases from V and 3 from J, leaving 16 bases between them. The CDR3 sequence is 14 residues long. Germline loops: CDR1 SNHLY, CDR2 FYNNEI. The CDR3 sequence: CASSSVPRHYGYTF. The DNA for the CDR3 is TGTGCCAGCTCGTCGGTCCCAAGGCACTATGGCTACACCTTC.